A selection of T cell receptor beta chains follows, all from one sample in a study of identical twins. TCRdb re-called the 5' RACE reads with MiXCR, one entry per CDR3 protein. The sample shows 450,000 to 500,000 distinct CDR3 sequences, approximately 14% of them seen only once. The sample was also reused in another study, on yellow fever vaccine responses in identical twins.

The specimen sequenced was CD4+ T cells sorted from blood. The origin of the receptors is a woman under 30 in good health. The CDR3 runs from the conserved cysteine through the conserved F or W. The D gene is left open where the match is weak. Clone size is stated in some rows and not others, as once, few, many or a class when expanded.

J: TRBJ2-7
D: -
V: TRBV11-2
size: -
DNA: TGTGCCAGCAGCTCGGTAGCGGGGACAGGCTACGAGCAGTACTTC
CDR3: CASSSVAGTGYEQYF

J: TRBJ1-4
D: TRBD1
V: TRBV7-9
size: -
DNA: TGTGCCAGCAGTCGTCGGACAGGGGATGGGGAAAAACTGTTTTTT
CDR3: CASSRRTGDGEKLFF

J: TRBJ2-7
D: TRBD1
V: TRBV28
size: -
DNA: TGTGCCAGCACATACGGGACAGGGCCCTACGAGCAGTACTTC
CDR3: CASTYGTGPYEQYF

J: TRBJ2-7
D: -
V: TRBV2
size: -
DNA: TGTGCCAGCATACTCTCGGGGGCCTACGAGCAGTACTTC
CDR3: CASILSGAYEQYF

J: TRBJ2-3
D: TRBD1
V: TRBV7-8
size: many
DNA: TGTGCCAGCAGCTTAGGCCTAAGACAGGGGAGCACAGATACGCAGTATTTT
CDR3: CASSLGLRQGSTDTQYF

J: TRBJ2-3
D: -
V: TRBV29-1
size: -
DNA: TGCAGCGTTGAGAGGGGCTCCAGCGCAGATACGCAGTATTTT
CDR3: CSVERGSSADTQYF

J: TRBJ2-3
D: -
V: TRBV5-1
size: few
DNA: TGCGCCAGCAGCCCCCAGGGAGGGGGTGATACGCAGTATTTT
CDR3: CASSPQGGGDTQYF

J: TRBJ1-6
D: -
V: TRBV3-1
size: -
DNA: TGTGCCACCAGAGTAAGTCCGGGCGATCTAAATTCACCCCTCCACTTT
CDR3: CATRVSPGDLNSPLHF

J: TRBJ2-3
D: -
V: TRBV30
size: -
DNA: TGTGCCTGGAGTTGGGGAAAAGACACAGATACGCAGTATTTT
CDR3: CAWSWGKDTDTQYF

J: TRBJ1-1
D: TRBD1
V: TRBV20-1
size: -
DNA: TGCAGTGCTGCTCGGGACAGTTTGAACACTGAAGCTTTCTTT
CDR3: CSAARDSLNTEAFF

J: TRBJ2-3
D: -
V: TRBV15
size: -
DNA: TGTGCCACCAGCAGAGATGGGGGAGTCGATGATACGCAGTATTTT
CDR3: CATSRDGGVDDTQYF

J: TRBJ2-4
D: -
V: TRBV3-1
size: -
DNA: TGTGCCAGCAGCCAAGATTTGTCTTTAAATTCGGGAGTCAAAAACATTCAGTACTTC
CDR3: CASSQDLSLNSGVKNIQYF

J: TRBJ2-7
D: TRBD1
V: TRBV3-1
size: -
DNA: TGTGCCAGCAGCCAAGTGACCCCCCCGGGACAGGGCTACTACGAGCAGTACTTC
CDR3: CASSQVTPPGQGYYEQYF

J: TRBJ2-7
D: TRBD1
V: TRBV28
size: -
DNA: TGTGCCAGCAACCCACAGGGGTACGAGCAGTACTTC
CDR3: CASNPQGYEQYF

J: TRBJ2-3
D: TRBD1
V: TRBV7-2
size: -
DNA: TGTGCCAGCAGCTTGGGGGCAGGGGGCCTATCGGATACGCAGTATTTT
CDR3: CASSLGAGGLSDTQYF

J: TRBJ2-7
D: -
V: TRBV7-6
size: few
DNA: TGTGCCAGCAGCTTATCTGGGAGGTACGAGCAGTACTTC
CDR3: CASSLSGRYEQYF

J: TRBJ2-7
D: -
V: TRBV10-2
size: few
DNA: TGCGCCAGCAATACGGACCGAGGTGAGCAGTACTTC
CDR3: CASNTDRGEQYF

J: TRBJ2-2
D: -
V: TRBV20-1
size: few
DNA: TGCAGTGCTAGCCCCACCCACGGACTAAACACCGGGGAGCTGTTTTTT
CDR3: CSASPTHGLNTGELFF

J: TRBJ2-7
D: -
V: TRBV5-4
size: -
DNA: TGTGCCAGCAGCTTGAGGTACGACGAGCAGTACTTC
CDR3: CASSLRYDEQYF

J: TRBJ2-7
D: TRBD2
V: TRBV9
size: few
DNA: TGTGCCAGCAGCGTAGCTTCGACTAGCGGGAGCTCCTACGAGCAGTACTTC
CDR3: CASSVASTSGSSYEQYF

J: TRBJ2-5
D: TRBD2
V: TRBV25-1
size: -
DNA: TGTGCCAGCAGTGAATTAACCCTGGCGGGAGCGGAGACCCAGTACTTC
CDR3: CASSELTLAGAETQYF

J: TRBJ2-1
D: -
V: TRBV27
size: -
DNA: TGTGCCAGCGGGTTGGGTCTGGGAGGAAGGTCCTACAATGAGCAGTTCTTC
CDR3: CASGLGLGGRSYNEQFF

J: TRBJ2-5
D: -
V: TRBV7-6
size: few
DNA: TGTGCCAGCAGCTTAGGACGACATGGGGGGCGGGAGACCCAGTACTTC
CDR3: CASSLGRHGGRETQYF